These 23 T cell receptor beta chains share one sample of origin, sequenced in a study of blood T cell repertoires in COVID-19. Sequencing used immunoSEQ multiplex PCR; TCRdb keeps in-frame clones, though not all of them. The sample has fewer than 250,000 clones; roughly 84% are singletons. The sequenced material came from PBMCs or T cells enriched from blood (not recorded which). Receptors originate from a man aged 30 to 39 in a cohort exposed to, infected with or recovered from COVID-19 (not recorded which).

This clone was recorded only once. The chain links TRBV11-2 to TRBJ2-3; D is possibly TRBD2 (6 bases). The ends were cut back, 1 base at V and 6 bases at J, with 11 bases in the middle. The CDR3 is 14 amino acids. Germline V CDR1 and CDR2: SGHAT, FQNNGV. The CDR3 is CASSLVGGSDTQYF. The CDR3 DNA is TGTGCCAGCAGCTTAGTTGGGGGGTCGGATACGCAGTATTTT.

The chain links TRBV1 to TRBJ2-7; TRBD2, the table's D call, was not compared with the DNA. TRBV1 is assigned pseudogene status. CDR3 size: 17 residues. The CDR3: CTSSRGLAGGSSYEQYF. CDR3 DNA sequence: TGCACCAGCAGCCGGGGACTAGCGGGAGGCTCCTCCTACGAGCAGTACTTC.

CDR3 sequence: CASSPDRSRARYEQYF. CDR3 sequence (DNA): TGTGCCAGCTCACCAGACAGATCCCGGGCGCGGTACGAGCAGTACTTC. The chain carries TRBV18 and TRBJ2-7, with D tentatively TRBD1 (5 bases). The CDR3 contains 16 residues. In germline, CDR1 is KGHSH, CDR2 LQKENI. V gave up 2 bases and J gave up 4 bases, with 18 bases separating them. Complete variable domain (other parts from reference TRBV18 and TRBJ2-7): NAGVMQNPRHLVRRRGQEARLRCSPMKGHSHVYWYRQLPEEGLKFMVYLQKENIIDESGMPKERFSAEFPKEGPSILRIQQVVRGDSAAYFCASSPDRSRARYEQYFGPGTRLTVT.

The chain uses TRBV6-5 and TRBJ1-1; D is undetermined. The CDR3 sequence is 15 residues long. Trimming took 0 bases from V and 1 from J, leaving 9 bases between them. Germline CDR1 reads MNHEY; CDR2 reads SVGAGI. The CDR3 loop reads CASSYSGEQNTEAFF. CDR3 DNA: TGTGCCAGCAGTTACTCTGGTGAGCAGAACACTGAAGCTTTCTTT.

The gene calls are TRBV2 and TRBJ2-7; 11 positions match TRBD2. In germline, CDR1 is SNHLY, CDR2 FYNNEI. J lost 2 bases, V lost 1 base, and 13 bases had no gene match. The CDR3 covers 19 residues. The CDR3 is CASSEVEGWGLADPYEQYF. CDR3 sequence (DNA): TGTGCCAGCAGTGAAGTAGAGGGTTGGGGACTAGCGGATCCCTACGAGCAGTACTTC.

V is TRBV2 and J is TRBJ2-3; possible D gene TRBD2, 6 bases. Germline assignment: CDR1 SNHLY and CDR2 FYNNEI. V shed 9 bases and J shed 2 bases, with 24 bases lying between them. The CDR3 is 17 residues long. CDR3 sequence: CARPAQGGFGNTDTQYF. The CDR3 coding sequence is TGTGCCAGGCCGGCGCAGGGAGGTTTTGGGAACACAGATACGCAGTATTTT.

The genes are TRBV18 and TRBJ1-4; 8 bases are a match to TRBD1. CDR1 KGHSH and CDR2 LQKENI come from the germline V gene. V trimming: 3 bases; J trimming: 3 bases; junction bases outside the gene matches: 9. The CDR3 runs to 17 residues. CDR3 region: CASSPRTGSGANEKLFF. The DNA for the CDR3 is TGTGCCAGCTCACCCCGGACAGGGTCAGGTGCTAATGAAAAACTGTTTTTT.

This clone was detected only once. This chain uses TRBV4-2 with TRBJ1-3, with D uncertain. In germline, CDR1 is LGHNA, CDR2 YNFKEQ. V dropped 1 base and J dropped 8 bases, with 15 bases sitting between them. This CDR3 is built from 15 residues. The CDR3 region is CASSQAPKAGDTIYF. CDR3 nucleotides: TGTGCCAGCAGCCAAGCTCCTAAGGCCGGGGACACCATATATTTT.

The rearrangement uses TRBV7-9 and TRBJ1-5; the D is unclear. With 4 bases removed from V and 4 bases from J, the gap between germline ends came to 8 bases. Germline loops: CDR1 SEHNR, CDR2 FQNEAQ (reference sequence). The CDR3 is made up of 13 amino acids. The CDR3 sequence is CASSSSRNQPQHF. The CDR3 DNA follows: TGTGCCAGCAGCTCTTCCAGGAATCAGCCCCAGCATTTT. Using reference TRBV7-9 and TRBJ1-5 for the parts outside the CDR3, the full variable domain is DTGVSQNPRHKITKRGQNVTFRCDPISEHNRLYWYRQTLGQGPEFLTYFQNEAQLEKSRLLSDRFSAERPKGSFSTLEIQRTEQGDSAMYLCASSSSRNQPQHFGDGTRLSIL.

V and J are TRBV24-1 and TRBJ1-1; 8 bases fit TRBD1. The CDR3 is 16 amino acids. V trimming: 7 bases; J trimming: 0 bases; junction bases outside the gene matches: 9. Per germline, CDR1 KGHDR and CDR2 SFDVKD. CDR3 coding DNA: TGTGCCACCAGCAAGACAGGGGAGCTGATGAACACTGAAGCTTTCTTT. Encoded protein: CATSKTGELMNTEAFF.

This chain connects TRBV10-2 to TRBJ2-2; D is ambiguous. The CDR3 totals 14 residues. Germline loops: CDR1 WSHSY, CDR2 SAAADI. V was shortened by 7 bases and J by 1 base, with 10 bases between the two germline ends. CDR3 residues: CASTYSLNTGELFF. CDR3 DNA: TGCGCCAGCACGTACAGCCTGAACACCGGGGAGCTGTTTTTT.

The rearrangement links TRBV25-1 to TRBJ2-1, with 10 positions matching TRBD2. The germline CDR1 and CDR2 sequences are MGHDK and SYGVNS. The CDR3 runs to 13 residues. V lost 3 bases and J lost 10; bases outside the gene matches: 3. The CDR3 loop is CASSEGLAQEQFF. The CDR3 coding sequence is TGTGCCAGCAGTGAGGGACTAGCGCAGGAGCAGTTCTTC. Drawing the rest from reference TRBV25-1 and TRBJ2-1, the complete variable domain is EADIYQTPRYLVIGTGKKITLECSQTMGHDKMYWYQQDPGMELHLIHYSYGVNSTEKGDLSSESTVSRIRTEHFPLTLESARPSHTSQYLCASSEGLAQEQFFGPGTRLTVL.

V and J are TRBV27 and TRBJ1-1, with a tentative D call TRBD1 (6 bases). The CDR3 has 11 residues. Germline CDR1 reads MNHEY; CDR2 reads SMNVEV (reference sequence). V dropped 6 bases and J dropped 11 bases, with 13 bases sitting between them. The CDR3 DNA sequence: TGTGCCAGCAGCCTTAGGGGGTTGGCTTTCTTT. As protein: CASSLRGLAFF.

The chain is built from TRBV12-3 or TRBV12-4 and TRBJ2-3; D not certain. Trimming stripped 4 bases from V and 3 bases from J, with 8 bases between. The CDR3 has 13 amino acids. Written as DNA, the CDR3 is TGTGCCAGCAGTTCGCGGCAGACAGATACGCAGTATTTT. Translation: CASSSRQTDTQYF.

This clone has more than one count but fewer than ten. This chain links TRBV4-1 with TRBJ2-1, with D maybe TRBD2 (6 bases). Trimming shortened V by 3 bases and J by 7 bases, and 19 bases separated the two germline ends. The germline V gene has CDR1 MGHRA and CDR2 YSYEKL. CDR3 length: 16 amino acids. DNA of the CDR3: TGCGCCAGCAGCCATCTAGATGGCGGGGCTTCAAATGAGCAGTTCTTC. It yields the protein CASSHLDGGASNEQFF.

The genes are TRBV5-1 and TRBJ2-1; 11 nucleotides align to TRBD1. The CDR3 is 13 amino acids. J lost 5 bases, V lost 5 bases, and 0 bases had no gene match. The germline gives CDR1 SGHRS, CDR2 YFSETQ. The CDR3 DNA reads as TGCGCCAGCAGGGGACAGGGGGACAATGAGCAGTTCTTC. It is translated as CASRGQGDNEQFF. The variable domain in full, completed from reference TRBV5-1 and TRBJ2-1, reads KAGVTQTPRYLIKTRGQQVTLSCSPISGHRSVSWYQQTPGQGLQFLFEYFSETQRNKGNFPGRFSGRQFSNSRSEMNVSTLELGDSALYLCASRGQGDNEQFFGPGTRLTVL.

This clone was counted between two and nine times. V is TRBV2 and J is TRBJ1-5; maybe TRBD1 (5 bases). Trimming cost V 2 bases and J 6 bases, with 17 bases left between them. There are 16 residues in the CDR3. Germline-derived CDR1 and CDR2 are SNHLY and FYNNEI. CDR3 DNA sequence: TGTGCCAGCAGTGAAATGGGACTTCTTACTACTCAGCCCCAGCATTTT. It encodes CASSEMGLLTTQPQHF.

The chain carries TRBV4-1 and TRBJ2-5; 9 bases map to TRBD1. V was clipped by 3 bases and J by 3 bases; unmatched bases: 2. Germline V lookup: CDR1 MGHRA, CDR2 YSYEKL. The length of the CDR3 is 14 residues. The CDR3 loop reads CASSHDRGEETQYF. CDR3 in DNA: TGCGCCAGCAGCCACGACAGGGGGGAAGAGACCCAGTACTTC.

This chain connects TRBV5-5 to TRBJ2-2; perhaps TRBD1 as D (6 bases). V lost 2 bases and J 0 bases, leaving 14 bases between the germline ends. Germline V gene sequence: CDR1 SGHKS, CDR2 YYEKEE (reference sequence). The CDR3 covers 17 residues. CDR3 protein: CASSFFQGFPNTGELFF. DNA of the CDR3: TGTGCCAGCAGCTTTTTTCAGGGGTTCCCGAACACCGGGGAGCTGTTTTTT.

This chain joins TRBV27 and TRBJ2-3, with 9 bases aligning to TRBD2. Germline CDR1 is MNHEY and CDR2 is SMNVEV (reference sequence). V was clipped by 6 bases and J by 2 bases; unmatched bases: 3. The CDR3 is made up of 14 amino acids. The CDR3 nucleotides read TGTGCCAGCAGCAGCGGGAGGTACACAGATACGCAGTATTTT. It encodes CASSSGRYTDTQYF.

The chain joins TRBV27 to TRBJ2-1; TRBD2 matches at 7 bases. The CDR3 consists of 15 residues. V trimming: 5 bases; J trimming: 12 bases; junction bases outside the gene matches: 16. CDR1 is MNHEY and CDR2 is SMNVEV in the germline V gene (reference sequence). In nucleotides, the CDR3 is TGTGCCAGCAGTCCAACCCCCGGACTAGTGGCGGGGCAGTTCTTC. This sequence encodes CASSPTPGLVAGQFF.

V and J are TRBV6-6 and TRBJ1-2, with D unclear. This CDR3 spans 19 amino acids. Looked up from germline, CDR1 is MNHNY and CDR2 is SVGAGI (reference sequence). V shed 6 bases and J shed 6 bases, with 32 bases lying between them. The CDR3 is CASSSDIGGPWETLDGYTF. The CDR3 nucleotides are TGTGCCAGCAGCTCCGATATCGGAGGGCCCTGGGAAACCCTAGATGGCTACACCTTC.

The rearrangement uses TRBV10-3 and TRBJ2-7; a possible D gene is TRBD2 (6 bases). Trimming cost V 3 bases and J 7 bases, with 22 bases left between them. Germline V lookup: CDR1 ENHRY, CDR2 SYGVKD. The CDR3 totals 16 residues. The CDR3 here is CAISDPGLYTGGEQYF. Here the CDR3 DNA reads TGTGCCATCAGTGACCCTGGACTCTACACCGGAGGGGAGCAGTACTTC.